This record covers a single TCR beta chain. The sample belongs to a study of control samples from healthy donors and cancer patients. The germline V gene has CDR1 SGDLS and CDR2 YYNGEE. CDR3 size: 15 residues. V lost 2 bases to trimming and J lost 5 bases, with 17 bases between them. The data were produced by immunoSEQ multiplex PCR, yet TCRdb's version contains in-frame clones alone and is incomplete. Here the sample spans roughly 55,000 clones, 90% to 97% being singletons. The TCR was taken from a woman younger than 35 in good health. Sequenced: blood. The V and J genes are TRBV9 and TRBJ2-7; D is possibly TRBD2 (7 bases). CDR3 region: CASSVQGRGTDEQYF. DNA of the CDR3: TGTGCCAGCAGCGTTCAGGGGAGGGGTACCGACGAGCAGTACTTC.